This is a list of T cell receptor beta chains from one sample in a study of blood T cell repertoires in COVID-19. Profiled with immunoSEQ multiplex PCR; TCRdb holds only in-frame clones, not every one. The data show around 150,000 clones, about 80% seen once. The sample taken for sequencing was peripheral blood. Receptors originate from a man aged 55 to 70 with acute or convalescent COVID-19. Both conserved end residues are trimmed from each CDR3. The order of the fields is J gene, CDR3 length, V gene, CDR3 protein.

J: TRBJ1-1; length: 12; V: TRBV4-1; CDR3: ASSLGQMNTEAF
J: TRBJ1-5; length: 11; V: TRBV3-1/TRBV3-2; CDR3: ASKGQGDQPQH
J: TRBJ2-2; length: 13; V: TRBV7-2; CDR3: ASSSGLSNTGELF
J: TRBJ1-2; length: 14; V: TRBV7-2; CDR3: ASSPGTRQGPGGYT
J: TRBJ1-2; length: 9; V: TRBV28; CDR3: ASSYREGYT
J: TRBJ2-3; length: 16; V: TRBV12-5; CDR3: ASGLGTYFPPSTDTQY
J: TRBJ1-5; length: 15; V: TRBV27; CDR3: ASSFYPPTGSNQPQH
J: TRBJ1-4; length: 11; V: TRBV6-5; CDR3: ASRTGPNEKLF
J: TRBJ2-5; length: 13; V: TRBV19; CDR3: ASTGQGGSGETQY
J: TRBJ2-7; length: 12; V: TRBV6-5; CDR3: ASRGTGLSYEQY
J: TRBJ2-6; length: 18; V: TRBV11-3; CDR3: ASSSSEVGQGYSGANVLT
J: TRBJ1-1; length: 12; V: TRBV19; CDR3: ASSIDPDRTEAF
J: TRBJ2-7; length: 13; V: TRBV27; CDR3: ASSPGTFPSYEQY
J: TRBJ1-4; length: 13; V: TRBV6-5; CDR3: ASSKNRVTFEKLF
J: TRBJ2-7; length: 13; V: TRBV6-5; CDR3: ASSYSGESSYEQY
J: TRBJ1-5; length: 14; V: TRBV6-2/TRBV6-3; CDR3: ASSYVGETGVQPQH
J: TRBJ2-7; length: 11; V: TRBV30; CDR3: AWRGTGSYEQY
J: TRBJ2-7; length: 10; V: TRBV6-5; CDR3: ASQASAYEQY
J: TRBJ1-2; length: 13; V: TRBV27; CDR3: ASRAVQGSGYGYT
J: TRBJ2-5; length: 9; V: TRBV30; CDR3: AWILAGTQY
J: TRBJ2-7; length: 11; V: TRBV6-4; CDR3: ASSEGTAYEQY
J: TRBJ2-1; length: 11; V: TRBV12-3/TRBV12-4; CDR3: ASRPSGYNEQF
J: TRBJ1-6; length: 14; V: TRBV7-6; CDR3: ASSLEVTGGNSPLH
J: TRBJ1-4; length: 12; V: TRBV30; CDR3: AWSDQQRNEKLF
J: TRBJ1-2; length: 10; V: TRBV29-1; CDR3: SVETPRGGYT
J: TRBJ1-2; length: 11; V: TRBV11-2; CDR3: ASSPPGLYGYT
J: TRBJ1-5; length: 13; V: TRBV5-5; CDR3: ASSRTGGIYQPQH
J: TRBJ1-3; length: 11; V: TRBV2; CDR3: ASSGQGGNTIY
J: TRBJ2-1; length: 12; V: TRBV7-2; CDR3: ASSFGTAYNEQF
J: TRBJ2-5; length: 10; V: TRBV2; CDR3: ASRKEQETQY
J: TRBJ2-7; length: 13; V: TRBV5-1; CDR3: ASSTEAGGSYEQY
J: TRBJ2-4; length: 10; V: TRBV14; CDR3: ASSLGTGGCH
J: TRBJ1-1; length: 11; V: TRBV18; CDR3: ASSGQGASEAF
J: TRBJ2-2; length: 10; V: TRBV5-6; CDR3: ASSEEAGELF
J: TRBJ2-1; length: 12; V: TRBV24-1; CDR3: ATSSGGSGNEQF
J: TRBJ1-1; length: 10; V: TRBV2; CDR3: ATDRGGTEAF
J: TRBJ2-3; length: 9; V: TRBV4-1; CDR3: ASSRADTQY
J: TRBJ2-5; length: 14; V: TRBV11-2; CDR3: ASSLYPGGGEETQY
J: TRBJ2-7; length: 12; V: TRBV5-1; CDR3: ASSSQPGTYEQY
J: TRBJ1-1; length: 13; V: TRBV27; CDR3: ASRAGDRFGTEAF
J: TRBJ1-1; length: 13; V: TRBV6-5; CDR3: ASSYPGTGNTEAF
J: TRBJ2-3; length: 15; V: TRBV6-6; CDR3: ASSQKTGPTSTDTQY
J: TRBJ1-2; length: 12; V: TRBV15; CDR3: ATSRGGTAYGYT
J: TRBJ2-1; length: 12; V: TRBV3-1/TRBV3-2; CDR3: ASSPSVGTAKQF
J: TRBJ1-5; length: 12; V: TRBV19; CDR3: ASRWWEGNQPQH
J: TRBJ2-2; length: 13; V: TRBV5-1; CDR3: ASSLTGSIAGELF
J: TRBJ1-2; length: 9; V: TRBV5-6; CDR3: ASQGAYGYT
J: TRBJ1-2; length: 14; V: TRBV6-5; CDR3: ASSFIRTGGSYGYT